This T cell receptor beta chain was found in a study of Ad26.COV2.S vaccination and SARS-CoV-2 variants. Assay: immunoSEQ multiplex PCR; the TCRdb copy retains only in-frame clones and omits some. The repertoire consists of about 480,000 clones, with roughly 89% occurring once and the leading ten covering 10% to 15%. Stated treatment: around 19 received Ad26.COV2.S at low or high dose, single or two shots; a few received placebo; per-sample allocation not given. Specimens were obtained on day 63 following the first vaccine or placebo injection. The CDR3 sequence is 17 residues long. Germline V gene data show CDR1 as SGDLS and CDR2 as YYNGEE. The junction had 6 bases not matched to a gene; V was cut back by 0 bases and J by 3 bases.

The rearrangement joins TRBV9 to TRBJ1-4; 9 bases fit TRBD1. This sequence originates from a person between 18 and 65 years old who received the Ad26.COV2.S COVID-19 vaccine or a placebo. This specimen was peripheral blood, taken in a trial of Ad26.COV2.S vaccine versus placebo. CDR3 amino acids: CASSVAGTGFPNEKLFF. The CDR3 DNA is TGTGCCAGCAGCGTAGCGGGGACAGGGTTCCCTAATGAAAAACTGTTTTTT.